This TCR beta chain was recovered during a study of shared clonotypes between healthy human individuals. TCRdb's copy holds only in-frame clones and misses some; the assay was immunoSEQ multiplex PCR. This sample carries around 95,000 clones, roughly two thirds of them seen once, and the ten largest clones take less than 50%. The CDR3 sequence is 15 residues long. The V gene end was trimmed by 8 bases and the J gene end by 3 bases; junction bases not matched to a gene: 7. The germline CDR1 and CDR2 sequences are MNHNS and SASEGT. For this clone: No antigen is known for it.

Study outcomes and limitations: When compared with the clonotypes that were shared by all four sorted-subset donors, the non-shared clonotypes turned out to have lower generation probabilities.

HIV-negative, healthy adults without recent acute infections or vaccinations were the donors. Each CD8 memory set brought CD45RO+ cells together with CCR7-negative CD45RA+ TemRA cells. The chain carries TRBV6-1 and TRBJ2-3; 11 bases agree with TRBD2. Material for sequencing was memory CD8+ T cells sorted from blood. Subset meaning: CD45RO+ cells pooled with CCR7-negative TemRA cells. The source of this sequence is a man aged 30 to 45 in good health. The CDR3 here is CASETGTSGTDTQYF. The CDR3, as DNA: TGTGCCAGCGAGACCGGGACTAGCGGTACAGATACGCAGTATTTT.